The present TCR beta chain was sequenced within a study of blood T cell repertoires in COVID-19. Study context: Italy, Spain and the United States were the sources of the convalescent and acute COVID-19 samples. T cells, B-cell-depleted T cells, or PBMCs provided the cDNA or gDNA that served as material.

CDR3 length equals 15 residues. Looked up from germline, CDR1 is SGHNT and CDR2 is YYREEE (reference sequence). V shed 4 bases and J 10 bases; nucleotides not matched to a gene: 12. Original processing notes: From reference gene primer amplification, estimates of nucleated cell counts were derived. Some clones are missing from TCRdb's copy, which holds only in-frame ones; the method was immunoSEQ multiplex PCR. V and J calls and clone size are copied from that table; D and trimming were computed from the DNA. The table has tens of thousands of clones, 91% seen once. The sequenced sample was peripheral blood. The chain couples TRBV5-4 to TRBJ2-1; 9 positions agree with TRBD2. The clonotype originates from a woman between 50 and 59 years old in a cohort sampled during active COVID-19. The DNA for the CDR3 is TGTGCCAGCAGCGCACTGGCGGGGGGGCCGCGAGAGCAGTTCTTC. Amino acid sequence: CASSALAGGPREQFF.